Below, 19 T cell receptor beta chains from the same sample are listed, as sequenced in a study of cytomegalovirus exposure and HLA in healthy donors. The PCR had 60 Vbeta and 13 Jbeta primers. TCRdb keeps only in-frame clones here, not all; method: immunoSEQ multiplex PCR. Among roughly 180,000 clones listed, roughly 74% were seen once. The source material was PBMCs. Source of these receptors: a woman aged 40 to 49 in good health and CMV-seropositive.

The rearrangement links TRBV7-8 to TRBJ1-6; tentative D call: TRBD1 (5 bases). Germline loops: CDR1 SGHVS, CDR2 FQNEAQ. The CDR3 totals 14 residues. With 1 base removed from V and 7 bases from J, the gap between germline ends came to 8 bases. The CDR3 loop is CASSLGQNNSPLHF. The CDR3 region has the DNA TGTGCCAGCAGCTTAGGACAGAACAATTCACCCCTCCACTTT.

CDR3: CASSESGEGQQYF. The CDR3 DNA is TGTGCCAGCAGTGAATCGGGGGAGGGACAGCAGTACTTC. The V and J genes are TRBV6-1 and TRBJ2-7; 7 nucleotides line up with TRBD2. Germline V gives CDR1 MNHNS, CDR2 SASEGT. J lost 8 bases, V lost 2 bases, and 6 bases had no gene match. The CDR3 runs to 13 residues.

The chain carries TRBV28 and TRBJ1-5, with D perhaps TRBD1 (6 bases). Trimming took off 4 bases at V and 9 bases at J, with 19 bases between the two ends. The CDR3 contains 15 residues. Germline values: CDR1 MDHEN, CDR2 SYDVKM. The CDR3 DNA sequence: TGTGCCAGCAGTTCCGGGACACTCAACTGGGGGCCCCAGCATTTT. It translates to CASSSGTLNWGPQHF.

The chain recombines TRBV7-8 with TRBJ1-1, with 8 bases lining up with TRBD1. The V gene's germline CDR1 is SGHVS and CDR2 FQNEAQ. Trimming took 5 bases from V and 5 from J; bases not matched to a gene: 16. This CDR3 has 17 amino acids. CDR3 amino acids: CASSLTGTGSPGTEAFF. The CDR3 nucleotides read TGTGCCAGCAGCCTCACCGGGACAGGTTCGCCGGGGACTGAAGCTTTCTTT.

The V call is TRBV28, the J call TRBJ2-7, with 7 bases identical to TRBD1. Germline assignment: CDR1 MDHEN and CDR2 SYDVKM. The CDR3 is 13 amino acids. V lost 6 bases and J lost 2; bases outside the gene matches: 4. This chain's CDR3 is CASRGTAPYEQYF. CDR3 sequence (DNA): TGTGCCAGCAGGGGGACAGCGCCCTACGAGCAGTACTTC.

This chain connects TRBV19 to TRBJ2-1; possible D gene TRBD2, 6 bases. V was pared by 3 bases and J by 9 bases, with 9 bases between. The germline gives CDR1 LNHDA, CDR2 SQIVND (reference sequence). The CDR3 has 12 residues. The CDR3 nucleotides are TGTGCCAGTAGTATTGGAGGGAGTGAGCAGTTCTTC. Translated, it gives CASSIGGSEQFF.

V and J are TRBV28 and TRBJ1-2; no definite D call. In germline, CDR1 is MDHEN, CDR2 SYDVKM. Between the trimmed V and J ends, which lost 6 bases and 3 bases, there was a span of 11 bases. This CDR3 contains 13 residues. CDR3 residues: CASSPAADYGYTF. DNA of the CDR3: TGTGCCAGCAGCCCAGCGGCAGACTATGGCTACACCTTC.

Only a few counts were recorded for this clone. V usage is TRBV14 and J usage is TRBJ2-7; tentative D call: TRBD1 (6 bases). This CDR3 spans 13 amino acids. The V end lost 4 bases, the J end lost 6 bases, and 13 bases lay between the germline ends. In germline, CDR1 is SGHDN, CDR2 FVKESK. The CDR3 loop reads CASSRQTGFEQYF. For the CDR3, the DNA is TGTGCCAGCAGCCGACAAACAGGGTTCGAGCAGTACTTC.

V is TRBV7-2 and J is TRBJ2-7, with TRBD2 as a possible D gene (6 bases). CDR1 and CDR2 (germline): SGHTA, FQGNSA. CDR3 length: 14 residues. Between the trimmed V and J ends, which lost 3 bases and 5 bases, there was a span of 14 bases. Written as DNA, the CDR3 is TGTGCCAGCAGCTTCCGACTAGGGGCAGACGAGCAGTACTTC. Encoded protein: CASSFRLGADEQYF.

The J gene is TRBJ2-7, the V gene TRBV6-5, with a possible D match to TRBD1 (6 bases). Germline V lookup: CDR1 MNHEY, CDR2 SVGAGI. V lost 6 bases to trimming and J lost 4 bases, with 7 bases between them. The CDR3 length is 11 residues. The CDR3 loop is CASSTGYEQYF. As DNA, the CDR3 is TGTGCCAGCAGCACAGGGTACGAGCAGTACTTC.

This clone was picked up a small number of times. V usage is TRBV29-1 and J usage is TRBJ1-2; D uncertain. Germline V lookup: CDR1 SQVTM, CDR2 ANQGSEA. Trimming took 2 bases from V and 9 from J, leaving 16 bases between them. This CDR3 is 13 amino acids long. CDR3 DNA sequence: TGCAGCGTTGAAAAACCCTCTGGAGAGAGCTACACCTTC. Translating gives CSVEKPSGESYTF.

This clone has just a few counts. The chain recombines TRBV7-2 with TRBJ2-1; perhaps TRBD2 as D (6 bases). Trimming stripped 4 bases from V and 8 bases from J, with 18 bases between. The CDR3 extends over 15 amino acids. Germline lookup yields CDR1 SGHTA and CDR2 FQGNSA. This CDR3 reads CASSWAAGSLYEQFF. As DNA, the CDR3 is TGTGCCAGCAGCTGGGCAGCCGGGAGCCTCTATGAGCAGTTCTTC.

This clone was found a few times. The chain recombines TRBV19 with TRBJ1-1, with TRBD1 as a possible D gene (5 bases). V lost 3 bases and J lost 2, with 13 bases in between. CDR3 length equals 15 residues. Germline CDR1 LNHDA, CDR2 SQIVND (reference sequence). The CDR3 nucleotides read TGTGCCAGTAGTATCCGGGACGGGAGAAACACTGAAGCTTTCTTT. Its protein product is CASSIRDGRNTEAFF. The full variable domain, in which reference TRBV19 and TRBJ1-1 provide the parts outside the CDR3, is DGGITQSPKYLFRKEGQNVTLSCEQNLNHDAMYWYRQDPGQGLRLIYYSQIVNDFQKGDIAEGYSVSREKKESFPLTVTSAQKNPTAFYLCASSIRDGRNTEAFFGQGTRLTVV.

The gene calls are TRBV28 and TRBJ2-3; 7 bases line up with TRBD1. The CDR3 totals 14 residues. CDR1 is MDHEN, CDR2 SYDVKM, per germline. V dropped 6 bases and J dropped 1; count of bases not matched to a gene: 4. CDR3 protein: CASSKDRGTDTQYF. CDR3 DNA sequence: TGTGCCAGCAGCAAAGACAGGGGCACAGATACGCAGTATTTT.

The chain joins TRBV5-6 to TRBJ2-1, with 7 positions matching TRBD2. This CDR3 has 18 residues. The germline V gene has CDR1 SGHDT and CDR2 YYEEEE. V lost 4 bases and J lost 5; bases outside the gene matches: 18. The CDR3 sequence is CASSLVGSGSRNNNEQFF. The CDR3 bases are TGTGCCAGCAGCCTGGTGGGTAGCGGGTCTCGAAATAACAATGAGCAGTTCTTC.

The chain employs TRBV11-2 and TRBJ2-7; the match to TRBD1 covers 7 bases. The CDR3 is 15 amino acids. V lost 3 bases, J lost 7 bases, and 12 bases stayed unmatched. From germline, CDR1 is SGHAT and CDR2 FQNNGV. CDR3 in amino acids: CASSLVRNPRGEQYF. The CDR3 nucleotides are TGTGCCAGCAGCTTGGTCAGGAACCCCAGGGGGGAGCAGTACTTC.

This clone was recorded many times. This rearrangement joins TRBV25-1 to TRBJ1-2, with a possible D match to TRBD1 (6 bases). Trimming took 5 bases from V and 6 from J, leaving 10 bases between them. This CDR3 has 12 residues. Germline CDR1 reads MGHDK; CDR2 reads SYGVNS. CDR3 protein: CASSQQGHGYTF. In DNA form, the CDR3 reads TGTGCCAGCAGTCAACAGGGCCATGGCTACACCTTC.

This clone was recorded once. The J gene is TRBJ2-1, the V gene TRBV7-8; D not certain. Trimming stripped 4 bases from V and 0 bases from J, with 13 bases between. The CDR3 is made up of 16 amino acids. The germline CDR1 and CDR2 sequences are SGHVS and FQNEAQ. The CDR3 sequence is CASSSRGAYSYNEQFF. DNA of the CDR3: TGTGCCAGCAGCTCCCGAGGAGCGTACTCCTACAATGAGCAGTTCTTC.

The rearrangement links TRBV11-3 to TRBJ2-1, with D maybe TRBD2 (6 bases). CDR3 size: 14 residues. Germline loops: CDR1 SGHNT, CDR2 YENEEA. V was clipped by 0 bases and J by 11 bases, with 14 bases between them. The CDR3 nucleotides read TGTGCCAGCAGCTTAGATCCGGAGGGGCAGAAGCAGTTCTTC. Translation gives CASSLDPEGQKQFF.